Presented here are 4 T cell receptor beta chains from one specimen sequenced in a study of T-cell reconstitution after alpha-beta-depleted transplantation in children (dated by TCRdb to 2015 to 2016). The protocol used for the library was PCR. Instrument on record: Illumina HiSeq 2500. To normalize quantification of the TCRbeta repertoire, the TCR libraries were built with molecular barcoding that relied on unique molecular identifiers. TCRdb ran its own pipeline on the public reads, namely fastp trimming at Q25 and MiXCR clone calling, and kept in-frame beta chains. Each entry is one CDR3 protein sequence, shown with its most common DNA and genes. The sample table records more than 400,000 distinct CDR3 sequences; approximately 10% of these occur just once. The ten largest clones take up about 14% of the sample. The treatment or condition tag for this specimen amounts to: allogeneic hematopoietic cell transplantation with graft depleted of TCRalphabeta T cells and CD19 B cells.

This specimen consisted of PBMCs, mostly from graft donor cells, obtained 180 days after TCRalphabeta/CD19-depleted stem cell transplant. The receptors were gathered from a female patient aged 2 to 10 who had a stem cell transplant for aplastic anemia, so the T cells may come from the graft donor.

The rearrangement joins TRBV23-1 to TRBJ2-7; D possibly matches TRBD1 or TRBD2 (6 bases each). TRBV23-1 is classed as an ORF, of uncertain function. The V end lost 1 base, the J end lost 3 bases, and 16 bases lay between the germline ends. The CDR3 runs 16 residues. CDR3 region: CASSQWEATGFYEQYV. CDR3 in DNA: TGCGCCAGCAGTCAATGGGAGGCCACAGGGTTCTACGAGCAGTACGTC.

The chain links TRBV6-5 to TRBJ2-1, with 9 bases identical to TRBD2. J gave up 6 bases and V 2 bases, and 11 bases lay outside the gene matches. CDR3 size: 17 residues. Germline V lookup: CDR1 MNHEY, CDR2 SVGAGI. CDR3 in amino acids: CASSYRGSGGSANEQFF. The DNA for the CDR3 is TGTGCCAGCAGTTACCGCGGTAGCGGGGGCTCCGCCAATGAGCAGTTCTTC.

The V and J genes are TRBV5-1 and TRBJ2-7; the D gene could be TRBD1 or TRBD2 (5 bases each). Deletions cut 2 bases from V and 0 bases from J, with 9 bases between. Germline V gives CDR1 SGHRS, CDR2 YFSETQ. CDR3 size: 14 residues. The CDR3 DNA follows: TGCGCCAGCAGCTTAAGGGGACCCTCCTACGAGCAGTACTTC. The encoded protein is CASSLRGPSYEQYF.

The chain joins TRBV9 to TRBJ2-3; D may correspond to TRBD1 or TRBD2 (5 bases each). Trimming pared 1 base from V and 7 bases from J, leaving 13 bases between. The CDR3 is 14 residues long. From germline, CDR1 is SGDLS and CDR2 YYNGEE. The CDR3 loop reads CASSVTVGANTQYF. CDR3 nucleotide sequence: TGTGCCAGCAGCGTAACGGTCGGGGCAAATACGCAGTATTTT.